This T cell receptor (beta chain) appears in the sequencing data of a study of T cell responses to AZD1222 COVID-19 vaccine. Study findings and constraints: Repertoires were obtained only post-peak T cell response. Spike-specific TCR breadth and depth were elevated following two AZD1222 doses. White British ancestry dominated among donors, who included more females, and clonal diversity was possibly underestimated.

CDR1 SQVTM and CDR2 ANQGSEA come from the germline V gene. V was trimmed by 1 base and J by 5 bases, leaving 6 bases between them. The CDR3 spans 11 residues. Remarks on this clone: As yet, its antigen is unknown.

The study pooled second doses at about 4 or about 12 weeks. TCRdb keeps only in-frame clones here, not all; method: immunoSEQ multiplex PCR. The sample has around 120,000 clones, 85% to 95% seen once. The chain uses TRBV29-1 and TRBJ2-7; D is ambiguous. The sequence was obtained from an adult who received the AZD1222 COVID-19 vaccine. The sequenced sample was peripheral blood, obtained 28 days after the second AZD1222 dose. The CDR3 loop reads CSVEVLNEQYF. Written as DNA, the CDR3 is TGCAGCGTTGAAGTCCTTAACGAGCAGTACTTC.